Below are 27 T cell receptor beta chains sequenced from a single sample in a study of graft-versus-host responses after intestinal transplantation. Their cognate antigens are unknown. TCRdb's copy holds only in-frame clones and misses some; the assay was immunoSEQ multiplex PCR. The table has approximately 86,000 clones, 75% to 95% seen once. The starting material was unstimulated CD4+ T cells sorted from spleen or lymph node cells, obtained before intestinal transplant. Receptor source: a human donor who received an intestinal transplant.

This rearrangement joins TRBV19 to TRBJ2-2, with 9 bases aligning to TRBD1. Germline CDR1 reads LNHDA; CDR2 reads SQIVND (reference sequence). The CDR3 runs to 14 residues. V gave up 3 bases and J gave up 7 bases; unmatched junction bases: 3. Written as DNA, the CDR3 is TGTGCCAGTAGTATTGGGACAGGGATCGGGGAGCTGTTTTTT. It specifies CASSIGTGIGELFF.

This rearrangement joins TRBV29-1 to TRBJ2-4; 7 positions match TRBD1. The CDR3 length is 12 residues. CDR1 SQVTM and CDR2 ANQGSEA come from the germline V gene. The junction had 4 bases not matched to a gene; V was cut back by 5 bases and J by 6 bases. The CDR3 DNA follows: TGCAGCGTTCACGGGACAGCAAACATTCAGTACTTC. Protein sequence: CSVHGTANIQYF.

The rearrangement uses TRBV5-1 and TRBJ2-7, with D possibly matching TRBD1 (7 bases). V was trimmed by 4 bases and J by 2 bases, leaving 16 bases between them. The CDR3 consists of 15 residues. Per the germline V gene, CDR1 is SGHRS and CDR2 is YFSETQ. CDR3 loop: CASSILRGEAYEQYF. The CDR3 coding sequence is TGCGCCAGCAGCATACTCAGGGGGGAGGCCTACGAGCAGTACTTC.

This chain uses TRBV5-1 with TRBJ2-3; possibly TRBD1 for D (6 bases). With 1 base removed from V and 2 bases from J, the gap between germline ends came to 14 bases. CDR1 SGHRS and CDR2 YFSETQ come from the germline V gene. This CDR3 is 16 amino acids long. The CDR3 DNA follows: TGCGCCAGCAGCTTGCTTAGTGGGACAACCACAGATACGCAGTATTTT. As protein: CASSLLSGTTTDTQYF.

This clone was counted a single time. The rearrangement uses TRBV4-1 and TRBJ2-7; 8 bases line up with TRBD1. CDR1 MGHRA and CDR2 YSYEKL come from the germline V gene. V was pared by 1 base and J by 0 bases, with 5 bases of the junction left unmatched. The CDR3 length is 16 residues. CDR3 DNA: TGCGCCAGCAGCCAAGTGTGGACAGGGCCCTCCTACGAGCAGTACTTC. The encoded protein is CASSQVWTGPSYEQYF.

CDR3 amino acids: CASSPLTGTNTGELFF. The DNA for the CDR3 is TGTGCCAGCAGCCCCCTGACAGGGACGAACACCGGGGAGCTGTTTTTT. The rearrangement joins TRBV5-4 to TRBJ2-2, with 7 bases identical to TRBD1. J lost 0 bases, V lost 4 bases, and 6 bases had no gene match. This CDR3 is built from 16 residues. From germline, CDR1 is SGHNT and CDR2 YYREEE (reference sequence).

The chain recombines TRBV6-1 with TRBJ1-4; 7 bases fit TRBD1. The CDR3 consists of 18 residues. Looked up from germline, CDR1 is MNHNS and CDR2 is SASEGT. With 2 bases clipped from V and 10 bases from J, the junction kept 19 bases outside the gene matches. CDR3: CASSERERGGAQRRKLFF. The CDR3 DNA reads as TGTGCCAGCAGTGAAAGGGAGAGAGGGGGCGCCCAGCGAAGAAAACTGTTTTTT.

This clone was recorded a few times. V is TRBV9 and J is TRBJ2-3; 7 bases map to TRBD2. With V trimmed by 0 bases and J by 2 bases, 6 bases remained unmatched. Germline CDR1 is SGDLS and CDR2 is YYNGEE. CDR3 length equals 16 residues. CDR3 protein: CASSVGTRPNTDTQYF. The DNA for the CDR3 is TGTGCCAGCAGCGTAGGGACTAGACCAAACACAGATACGCAGTATTTT.

The V gene is TRBV29-1, the J gene TRBJ2-5; 9 nucleotides line up with TRBD1. TRBJ2-7 matches the DNA end more closely, so the J call is doubtful. Per the germline V gene, CDR1 is SQVTM and CDR2 is ANQGSEA. This CDR3 is 13 amino acids long. The CDR3 protein is CSVPGQGLYEQYF. CDR3 in DNA: TGCAGCGTTCCGGGACAGGGACTTTACGAGCAGTACTTC.

This clone was observed once. This chain links TRBV19 with TRBJ2-1, with D possibly matching TRBD1 (5 bases). Deletions cut 6 bases from V and 5 bases from J, with 8 bases between. CDR3 length equals 12 residues. Germline lookup yields CDR1 LNHDA and CDR2 SQIVND (reference sequence). The CDR3 region is CASRQGDNEQFF. In DNA form, the CDR3 reads TGTGCCAGTAGACAAGGGGACAATGAGCAGTTCTTC.

V is TRBV10-1 and J is TRBJ1-1; D unresolved. This CDR3 has 13 residues. The V and J ends lost 2 bases and 0 bases respectively, with 4 bases between them. Germline values: CDR1 WNHNN, CDR2 SYGVQD (reference sequence). CDR3: CASSEALNTEAFF. The CDR3 region has the DNA TGCGCCAGCAGTGAGGCGCTGAACACTGAAGCTTTCTTT.

The V gene is TRBV6-5, the J gene TRBJ1-2; maybe TRBD1 (6 bases). The CDR3 loop spans 15 amino acids. Deletions cut 2 bases from V and 7 bases from J, with 17 bases between. Germline V lookup: CDR1 MNHEY, CDR2 SVGAGI. DNA of the CDR3: TGTGCCAGCAGTTACAAAATTTGGGGGCGACGTGGCTACACCTTC. This translates into CASSYKIWGRRGYTF.

The gene calls are TRBV30 and TRBJ1-2, with a weak D call TRBD1 (6 bases). Trimming left V 2 bases short and J 10 bases short, with 14 bases between. The V gene's germline CDR1 is GTSNPN and CDR2 SVGIG (reference sequence). CDR3 size: 12 residues. The CDR3 DNA reads TGTGCCTGGAGTTTGAGGGGGGGAAACTACACCTTC. This translates into CAWSLRGGNYTF.

The chain couples TRBV19 to TRBJ2-2; possibly TRBD1 for D (6 bases). The ends were cut back, 7 bases at V and 5 bases at J, with 14 bases in the middle. The germline CDR1 and CDR2 sequences are LNHDA and SQIVND (reference sequence). The CDR3 length is 14 residues. The CDR3 DNA follows: TGTGCCAGTAAACCAGGGGCTGGGACCGGGGAGCTGTTTTTT. This codes for CASKPGAGTGELFF.

The gene calls are TRBV29-1 and TRBJ2-7, with 8 bases that match TRBD1. J gave up 6 bases and V 6 bases, and 4 bases lay outside the gene matches. The CDR3 covers 11 residues. Germline assignment: CDR1 SQVTM and CDR2 ANQGSEA. CDR3 DNA: TGCAGCGTCAGGACAGGGCGCGAGCAGTACTTC. Protein: CSVRTGREQYF.

J is TRBJ1-3 and V is TRBV27; 8 bases are a match to TRBD1. V lost 6 bases and J lost 0; bases outside the gene matches: 10. CDR3 length: 17 residues. Germline CDR1 is MNHEY and CDR2 is SMNVEV (reference sequence). CDR3 residues: CASRAGGLGISGNTIYF. The CDR3 coding sequence is TGTGCCAGCAGGGCAGGGGGCCTGGGAATCTCTGGAAACACCATATATTTT.

This chain's CDR3 is CAISTINTEAFF. The DNA for the CDR3 is TGTGCCATCAGCACAATCAACACTGAAGCTTTCTTT. The rearrangement links TRBV10-3 to TRBJ1-1; D not resolved. Germline CDR1 ENHRY, CDR2 SYGVKD. This CDR3 contains 12 residues. Trimming took off 6 bases at V and 2 bases at J, with 7 bases between the two ends.

V usage is TRBV7-2 and J usage is TRBJ1-2, with no clear D. The CDR3 spans 13 residues. Trimming pared 2 bases from V and 4 bases from J, leaving 8 bases between. Germline CDR1 is SGHTA and CDR2 is FQGNSA. The CDR3 DNA is TGTGCCAGCAGCTTAAACAGCCTCTATGGCTACACCTTC. Translation gives CASSLNSLYGYTF.

The chain combines TRBV6-5 with TRBJ1-2, with D maybe TRBD1 (6 bases). The CDR3 totals 14 residues. Germline loops: CDR1 MNHEY, CDR2 SVGAGI. Trimming shortened V by 4 bases and J by 1 base, and 10 bases separated the two germline ends. CDR3: CASSSWTVNYGYTF. As DNA, the CDR3 is TGTGCCAGCAGTTCGTGGACAGTTAACTATGGCTACACCTTC.

V is TRBV6-5 and J is TRBJ2-5; D perhaps matches TRBD1 (6 bases). The J call is doubtful: the DNA matches TRBJ2-7 better. This CDR3 has 13 residues. Germline CDR1 reads MNHEY; CDR2 reads SVGAGI. DNA of the CDR3: TGTGCCAGCAGTTTGACAGGATACTACGAGCAGTACTTC. It codes for CASSLTGYYEQYF.

V and J are TRBV6-5 and TRBJ1-1; no reliable D call. Looked up from germline, CDR1 is MNHEY and CDR2 is SVGAGI. V was shortened by 3 bases and J by 3 bases, with 8 bases between the two germline ends. CDR3 length: 13 amino acids. This CDR3 reads CASSYKIDTEAFF. The CDR3 DNA sequence: TGTGCCAGCAGTTATAAAATAGACACTGAAGCTTTCTTT.

This clone occurred once. The CDR3 loop reads CASSLAAGGMETQYF. CDR3 nucleotide sequence: TGTGCCAGCAGCTTAGCCGCGGGGGGGATGGAGACCCAGTACTTC. The genes are TRBV7-2 and TRBJ2-5, with 9 bases matching TRBD2. In germline, CDR1 is SGHTA, CDR2 FQGNSA. CDR3 length: 15 residues. The trim removed 0 bases at V and 5 bases at J, leaving 4 bases unmatched. Looking up the rest from reference TRBV7-2 and TRBJ2-5 gives the full variable domain: GAGVSQSPSNKVTEKGKDVELRCDPISGHTALYWYRQSLGQGLEFLIYFQGNSAPDKSGLPSDRFSAERTGGSVSTLTIQRTQQEDSAVYLCASSLAAGGMETQYFGPGTRLLVL.

The chain employs TRBV11-2 and TRBJ1-2, with TRBD1 as a possible D gene (6 bases). The V gene's germline CDR1 is SGHAT and CDR2 FQNNGV. The V end lost 1 base, the J end lost 6 bases, and 21 bases lay between the germline ends. The CDR3 consists of 17 residues. The CDR3 bases are TGTGCCAGCAGCTTAGTCAGGGGAAACGGCAGGGCGGATGGCTACACCTTC. Translated: CASSLVRGNGRADGYTF.

The gene calls are TRBV9 and TRBJ1-4; tentatively, D is TRBD1 (6 bases). The CDR3 is 15 residues long. V dropped 2 bases and J dropped 4 bases, with 12 bases sitting between them. Germline loops: CDR1 SGDLS, CDR2 YYNGEE. CDR3 DNA sequence: TGTGCCAGCAGCGTTCGGGACAACATTAATGAAAAACTGTTTTTT. Translated, it gives CASSVRDNINEKLFF.

The chain recombines TRBV7-2 with TRBJ1-4, with TRBD1 identical over 9 bases. After removal of 0 bases from V and 8 bases from J, the junction contained 7 bases not matched to a gene. The CDR3 spans 16 residues. Germline CDR1 is SGHTA and CDR2 is FQGNSA. The chain's CDR3 is CASSLASGTGREKLFF. The CDR3 bases are TGTGCCAGCAGCTTAGCCTCCGGGACAGGGCGGGAAAAACTGTTTTTT. Looking up the rest from reference TRBV7-2 and TRBJ1-4 gives the full variable domain: GAGVSQSPSNKVTEKGKDVELRCDPISGHTALYWYRQSLGQGLEFLIYFQGNSAPDKSGLPSDRFSAERTGGSVSTLTIQRTQQEDSAVYLCASSLASGTGREKLFFGSGTQLSVL.

The chain recombines TRBV5-1 with TRBJ2-7, with 11 bases fitting TRBD1. The CDR3 has 17 amino acids. The germline gives CDR1 SGHRS, CDR2 YFSETQ. The ends lost 0 bases at V and 2 bases at J; junction bases unmatched: 7. The CDR3 nucleotides read TGCGCCAGCAGCTTGGTCAAACCGGGACAGGGGGCCTACGAGCAGTACTTC. This encodes CASSLVKPGQGAYEQYF. Supplemented by reference TRBV5-1 and TRBJ2-7, the full variable domain reads KAGVTQTPRYLIKTRGQQVTLSCSPISGHRSVSWYQQTPGQGLQFLFEYFSETQRNKGNFPGRFSGRQFSNSRSEMNVSTLELGDSALYLCASSLVKPGQGAYEQYFGPGTRLTVT.

This chain connects TRBV30 to TRBJ2-1; TRBD2 is a possible D gene (7 bases). The CDR3 loop spans 19 amino acids. Per germline, CDR1 GTSNPN and CDR2 SVGIG (reference sequence). The V end lost 0 bases, the J end lost 4 bases, and 25 bases lay between the germline ends. CDR3 DNA: TGTGCCTGGAGTGTACCAGGGTACAGGGCCCGGGGGGTTTACAATGAGCAGTTCTTC. Protein product: CAWSVPGYRARGVYNEQFF.